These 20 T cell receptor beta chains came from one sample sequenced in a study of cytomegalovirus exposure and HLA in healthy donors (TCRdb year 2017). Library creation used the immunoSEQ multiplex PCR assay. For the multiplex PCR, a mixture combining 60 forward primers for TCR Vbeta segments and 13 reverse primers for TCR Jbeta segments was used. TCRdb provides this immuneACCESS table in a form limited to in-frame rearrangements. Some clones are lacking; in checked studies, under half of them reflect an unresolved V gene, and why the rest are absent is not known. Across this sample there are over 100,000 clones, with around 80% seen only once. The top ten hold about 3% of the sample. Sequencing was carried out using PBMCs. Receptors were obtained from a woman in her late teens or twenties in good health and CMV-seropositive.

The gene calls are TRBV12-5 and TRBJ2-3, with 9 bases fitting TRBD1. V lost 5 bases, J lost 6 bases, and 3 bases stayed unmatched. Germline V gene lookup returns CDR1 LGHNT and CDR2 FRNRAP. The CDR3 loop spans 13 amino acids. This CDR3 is CASGLGQGDTQYF. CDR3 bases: TGTGCTAGTGGTCTAGGACAGGGGGATACGCAGTATTTT.

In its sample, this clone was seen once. CDR3 in DNA: TGCAGTGCCGCCGGGACAGCCGAGCAGTACTTC. This codes for CSAAGTAEQYF. This rearrangement joins TRBV20-1 to TRBJ2-7; TRBD1 aligns across 7 bases. Trimming cost V 6 bases and J 6 bases; bases outside gene matches: 5. The germline V gene has CDR1 DFQATT and CDR2 SNEGSKA (reference sequence). The CDR3 consists of 11 residues.

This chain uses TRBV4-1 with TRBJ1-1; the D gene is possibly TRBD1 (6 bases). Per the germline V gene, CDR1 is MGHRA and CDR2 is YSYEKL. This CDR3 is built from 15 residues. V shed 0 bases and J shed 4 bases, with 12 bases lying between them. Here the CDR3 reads CASSQEGVGGTEAFF. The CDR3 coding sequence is TGCGCCAGCAGCCAAGAGGGGGTAGGGGGCACTGAAGCTTTCTTT.

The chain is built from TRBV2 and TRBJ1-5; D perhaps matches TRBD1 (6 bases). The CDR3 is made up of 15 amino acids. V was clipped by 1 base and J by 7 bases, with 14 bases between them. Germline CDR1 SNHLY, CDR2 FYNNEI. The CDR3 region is CASSEGQGWLQPQHF. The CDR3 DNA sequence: TGTGCCAGCAGTGAAGGGCAGGGGTGGCTGCAGCCCCAGCATTTT.

The CDR3 sequence is CASSFDRGLLSEQFF. The CDR3 coding sequence is TGTGCCAGCAGCTTCGACAGGGGGCTATTAAGTGAGCAGTTCTTC. This chain uses TRBV7-7 with TRBJ2-1; 10 bases match TRBD1. The CDR3 covers 15 residues. The V and J ends lost 3 bases and 9 bases, in that order; junction bases with no gene match: 8. Germline lookup yields CDR1 SSHAT and CDR2 FNYEAQ (reference sequence).

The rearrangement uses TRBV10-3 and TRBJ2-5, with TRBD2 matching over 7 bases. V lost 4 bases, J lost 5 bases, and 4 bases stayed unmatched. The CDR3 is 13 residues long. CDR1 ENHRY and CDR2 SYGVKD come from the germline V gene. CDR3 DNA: TGTGCCATCAGTGCGGGGGAGGGGGAGACCCAGTACTTC. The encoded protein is CAISAGEGETQYF.

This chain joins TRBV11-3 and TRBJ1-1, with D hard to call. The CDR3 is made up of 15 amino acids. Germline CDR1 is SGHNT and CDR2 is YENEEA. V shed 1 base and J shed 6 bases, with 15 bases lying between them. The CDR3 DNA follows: TGTGCCAGCAGCTTAGGTGCGGGAAACGAAGCTGAAGCTTTCTTT. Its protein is CASSLGAGNEAEAFF.

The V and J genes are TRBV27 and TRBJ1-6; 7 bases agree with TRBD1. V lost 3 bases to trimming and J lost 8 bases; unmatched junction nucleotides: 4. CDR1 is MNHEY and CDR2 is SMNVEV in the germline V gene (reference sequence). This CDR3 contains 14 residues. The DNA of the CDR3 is TGTGCCAGCAGTTTTGAACAGGGGTATTCACCCCTCCACTTT. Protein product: CASSFEQGYSPLHF.

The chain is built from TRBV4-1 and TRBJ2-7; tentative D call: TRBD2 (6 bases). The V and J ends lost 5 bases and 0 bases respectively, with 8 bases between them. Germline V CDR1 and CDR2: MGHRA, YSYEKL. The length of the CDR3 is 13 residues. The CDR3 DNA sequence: TGCGCCAGCAGCAAGACTAGCTCCTACGAGCAGTACTTC. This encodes CASSKTSSYEQYF.

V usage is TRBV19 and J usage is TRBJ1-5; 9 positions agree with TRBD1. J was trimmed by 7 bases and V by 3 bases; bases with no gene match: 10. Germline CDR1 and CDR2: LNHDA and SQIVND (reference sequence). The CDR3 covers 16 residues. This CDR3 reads CASSIGTGYSFQPQHF. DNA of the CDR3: TGTGCCAGTAGTATCGGGACAGGGTATAGTTTCCAGCCCCAGCATTTT.

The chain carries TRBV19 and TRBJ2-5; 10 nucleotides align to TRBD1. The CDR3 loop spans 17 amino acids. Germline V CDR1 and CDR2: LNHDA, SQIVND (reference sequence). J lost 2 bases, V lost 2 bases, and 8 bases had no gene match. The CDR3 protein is CASSIYPGTGVQETQYF. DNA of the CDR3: TGTGCCAGTAGTATATACCCCGGGACAGGGGTTCAAGAGACCCAGTACTTC.

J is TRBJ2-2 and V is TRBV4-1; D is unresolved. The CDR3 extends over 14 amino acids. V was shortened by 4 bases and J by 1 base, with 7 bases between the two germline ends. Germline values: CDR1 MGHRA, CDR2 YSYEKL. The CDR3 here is CASSPPRNTGELFF. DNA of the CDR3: TGCGCCAGCAGCCCCCCCCGGAACACCGGGGAGCTGTTTTTT.

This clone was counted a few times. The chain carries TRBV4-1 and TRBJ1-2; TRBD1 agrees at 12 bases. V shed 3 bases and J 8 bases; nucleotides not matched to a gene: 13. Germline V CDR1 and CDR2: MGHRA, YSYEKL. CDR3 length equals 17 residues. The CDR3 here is CASSHESGTGGGEGYTF. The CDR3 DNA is TGCGCCAGCAGCCACGAGTCCGGGACAGGGGGCGGAGAAGGCTACACCTTC.

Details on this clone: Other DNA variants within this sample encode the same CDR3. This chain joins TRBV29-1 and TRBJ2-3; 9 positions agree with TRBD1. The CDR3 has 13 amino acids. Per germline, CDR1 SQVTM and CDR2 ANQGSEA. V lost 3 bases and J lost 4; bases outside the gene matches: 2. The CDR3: CSVEDRGPDTQYF. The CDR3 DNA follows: TGCAGCGTTGAGGACAGGGGACCAGATACGCAGTATTTT.

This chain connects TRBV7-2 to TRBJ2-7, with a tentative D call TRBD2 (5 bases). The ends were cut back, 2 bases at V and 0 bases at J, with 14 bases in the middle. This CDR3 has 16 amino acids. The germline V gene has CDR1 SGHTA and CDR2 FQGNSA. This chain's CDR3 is CASSLLALQSSYEQYF. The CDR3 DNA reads TGTGCCAGCAGCTTACTAGCCCTTCAAAGCTCCTACGAGCAGTACTTC.

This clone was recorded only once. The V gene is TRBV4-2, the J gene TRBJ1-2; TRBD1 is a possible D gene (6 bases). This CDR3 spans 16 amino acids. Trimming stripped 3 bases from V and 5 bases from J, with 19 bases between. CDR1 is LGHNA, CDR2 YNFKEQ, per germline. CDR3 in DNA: TGTGCCAGCAGCCAGAGCCCCTACAGGGTGGGATATGGCTACACCTTC. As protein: CASSQSPYRVGYGYTF.

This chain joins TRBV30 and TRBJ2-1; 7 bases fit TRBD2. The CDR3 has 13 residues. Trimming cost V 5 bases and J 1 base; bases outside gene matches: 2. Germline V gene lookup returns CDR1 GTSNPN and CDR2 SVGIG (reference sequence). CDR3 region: CAWGLVSYNEQFF. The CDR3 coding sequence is TGTGCCTGGGGACTAGTTTCCTACAATGAGCAGTTCTTC.

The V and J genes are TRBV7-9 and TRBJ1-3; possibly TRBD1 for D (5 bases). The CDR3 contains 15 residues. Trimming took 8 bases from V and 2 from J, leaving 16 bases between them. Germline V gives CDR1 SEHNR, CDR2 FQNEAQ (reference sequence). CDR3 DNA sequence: TGTGCCAGCGCCTTGGGCAGGGTAACTGGAAACACCATATATTTT. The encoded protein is CASALGRVTGNTIYF.

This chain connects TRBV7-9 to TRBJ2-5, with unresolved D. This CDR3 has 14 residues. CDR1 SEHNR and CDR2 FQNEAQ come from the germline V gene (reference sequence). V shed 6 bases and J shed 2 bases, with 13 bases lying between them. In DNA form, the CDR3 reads TGTGCCAGCAGTCCCCTGGCAGTACAAGAGACCCAGTACTTC. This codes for CASSPLAVQETQYF.

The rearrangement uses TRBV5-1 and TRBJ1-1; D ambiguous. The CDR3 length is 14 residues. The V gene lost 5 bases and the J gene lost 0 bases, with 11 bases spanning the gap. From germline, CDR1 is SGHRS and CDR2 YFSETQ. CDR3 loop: CASRLTAMNTEAFF. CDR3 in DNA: TGCGCCAGCAGGCTAACAGCAATGAACACTGAAGCTTTCTTT.